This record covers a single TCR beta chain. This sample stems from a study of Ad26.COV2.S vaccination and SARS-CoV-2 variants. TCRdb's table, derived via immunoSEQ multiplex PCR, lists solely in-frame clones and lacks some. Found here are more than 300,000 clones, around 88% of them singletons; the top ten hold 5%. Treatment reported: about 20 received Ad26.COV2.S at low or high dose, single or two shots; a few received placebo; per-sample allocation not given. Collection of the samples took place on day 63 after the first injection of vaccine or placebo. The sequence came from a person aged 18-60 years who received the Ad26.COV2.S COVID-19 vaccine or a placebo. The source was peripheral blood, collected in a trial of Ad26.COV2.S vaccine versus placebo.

The CDR3 loop is CSYTGSEEQYF. The CDR3 DNA reads TGCAGCTACACAGGGTCTGAAGAGCAGTACTTC. V gene TRBV29-1 combines with J gene TRBJ2-7; D may be TRBD1 (6 bases). This CDR3 is built from 11 residues. The V gene's germline CDR1 is SQVTM and CDR2 ANQGSEA. V was clipped by 8 bases and J by 7 bases, with 15 bases between them.